This T cell receptor beta chain derives from a study of shared clonotypes between healthy human individuals (dated by TCRdb to 2018 to 2021). With respect to the entire study: Two women and three men aged 18 to 49 years were included in the cohort. To estimate repertoire size and how much clonotypes are shared between individuals, the study performed deep sequencing of blood TCR repertoires from 4 to 6 healthy adults. Between about 0.94 and 8.9 billion PBMCs per donor were obtained by leukapheresis. To increase sequencing depth and limit assay-specific biases, different laboratories used diverse techniques to prepare libraries and sequence TCR repertoires. For each donor, CD4 naive and CD4 memory were each run on three plates, CD8 naive on two plates, and CD8 memory on one plate.

Beyond this particular receptor, the publication reports: Only blood was sampled, and tissue TCR repertoires likely differ from those in blood. Higher generation probabilities were observed for clonotypes shared by all four sorted-subset donors than for non-shared clonotypes. The small number of donors limited the genetic and exposure-history diversity represented. Naive subsets generally had larger estimated clonotype richness than memory subsets did. Even with the large sequencing depth, rarefaction of the sorted-subset datasets indicated that sequencing was incomplete. Across four donors, about 4.5% of naive CD4, roughly 3.4% of naive CD8, 2.3% of memory CD4, and approximately 0.4% of memory CD8 clonotypes were shared. Pairwise subsampling indicated that sequencing depth was expected to affect the degree of clonotype sharing among donors.

Regarding this clone: The antigen it recognizes is unknown. No base quality values were provided; no much bigger clone lies one nucleotide off.

TCR CDR3 regions were amplified from genomic DNA by multiplex PCR using the deep immunoSEQ assay. Genomic DNA extracted from each cell subset was distributed evenly over all wells of several immunoSEQ 96-well plates, and each plate served as one replicate. For sorted subsets, each replicate PCR was loaded with roughly 200 ng genomic DNA, equivalent to 25,000 to 30,000 T cell genomes. Purified libraries were measured with a Qubit 3.0 fluorometer, size-checked on a Bioanalyzer 2100, and measured again with the KAPA Library Quantification kit. Every immunoSEQ 96-well plate was sequenced on a separate single-read 150-cycle Illumina NextSeq 550 flow cell. Regarding the original processing steps: Because only junctional sequences without quality scores were contained in the immunoSEQ output, filtering matching that applied to full-length reads could not be performed. To assign V/J genes and CDR3, sequences were annotated using PyIR, a Python wrapper for IgBLAST v1.9, with IMGT germline references. Any read was removed if the V/J assignment was weak (E-value above 1e-6), the CDR3 was missing, or the read contained stop codons, out-of-frame junctions, or ambiguous translated residues. V3J clonotypes were defined as sequences sharing an identical inferred V gene, J gene, and CDR3 amino acid sequence. Percentage overlap between repertoires was calculated by dividing the number of shared unique clonotypes by the size of the smaller repertoire. RTK rarefaction, the Chao1 estimator, and Recon v2.1 estimates of unobserved clonotypes were used to assess repertoire richness. Generation probabilities for all TCRbeta clonotypes obtained by the gDNA method from several donors were computed using OLGA. TCRdb's version of the immuneACCESS table is confined to in-frame rearrangements and falls short of the full clone set. An unresolved V gene accounts for under half of the shortfall where checked; the remainder is of unknown origin. The V and J calls and clone size are taken from that table; D and trimming were inferred from the DNA. The sample table records approximately 1.5 million clones; nearly 99% of these occur just once. The top ten constitute approximately 0.45% of the sample.

Donors were healthy HIV-negative adults with no recently reported acute infections or vaccinations. Every donor was a Caucasian adult residing in Nashville, Tennessee, USA. Magnetic negative selection was used to enrich CD4+ T cells, after which naive cells were positively selected on CD45RA and the negative fraction became the memory subset. Blood was obtained by leukapheresis, after which PBMCs were separated by Ficoll-Histopaque density gradient centrifugation and cryopreserved in liquid nitrogen vapor phase. Analytical flow cytometry was used to check the purity and quantity of every magnetically sorted T cell population. Each sorted fraction had its genomic DNA isolated and then quantified by UV absorbance on a Nanodrop 2000c. The CDR3, cysteine through phenylalanine, is 14 amino acids long. Of the read, only the CDR3 DNA is kept; its 42 bases are in frame from base 1. CDR1 SGHVS and CDR2 FQNEAQ are derived from the germline V gene. The junction carries 10 bases between V and J, which are trimmed by 3 bases and 4 bases respectively.

This receptor was taken from a young man in good health. The sample comprised naive CD4+ T cells sorted from blood. Reading the label with the study, this specimen's cell subset or site is: CD45RA+ positively selected. The rearranged segments are TRBV7-8 and TRBJ1-5; no confident D gene assignment can be made. CDR3 protein: CASSFGRANQPQHF. The nucleotide sequence reads TGTGCCAGCAGCTTCGGGCGGGCGAATCAGCCCCAGCATTTT.